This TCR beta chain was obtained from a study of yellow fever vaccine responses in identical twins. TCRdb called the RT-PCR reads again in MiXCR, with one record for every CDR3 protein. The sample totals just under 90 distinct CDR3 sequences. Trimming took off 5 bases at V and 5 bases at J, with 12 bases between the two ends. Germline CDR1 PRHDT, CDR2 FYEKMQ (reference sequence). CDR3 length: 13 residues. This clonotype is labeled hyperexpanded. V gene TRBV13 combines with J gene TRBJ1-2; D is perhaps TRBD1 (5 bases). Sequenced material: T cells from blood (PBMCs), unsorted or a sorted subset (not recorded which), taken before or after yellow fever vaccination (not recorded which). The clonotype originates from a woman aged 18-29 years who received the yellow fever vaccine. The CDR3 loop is CASSPGSGYGYTF. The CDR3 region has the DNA TGTGCCAGCAGCCCAGGGTCCGGGTATGGCTACACCTTC.